This is a list of T cell receptor beta chains from one sample in a study of shared clonotypes between healthy human individuals. Sequenced by immunoSEQ multiplex PCR; TCRdb stores in-frame clones only, minus some. The sample lists some 2,100,000 clones, 95% occurring once. The sequenced sample was naive CD4+ T cells sorted from blood. Every receptor here comes from a man in his late teens or twenties in good health. The CDR3 runs from the conserved cysteine through the conserved F or W. D genes are given only for firm matches. Size values are once, few and many counts, or a class for expanded clones, and some rows have none.

.	.	TRBV29-1	TRBJ1-5	CSVGPGSNQPQHF	TGCAGCGTTGGTCCCGGTAGCAATCAGCCCCAGCATTTT
once	.	TRBV30	TRBJ2-1	CAWSGSGDNEQFF	TGTGCCTGGAGTGGGAGCGGAGACAATGAGCAGTTCTTC
few	TRBD1	TRBV7-9	TRBJ1-6	CASSLGDRGNSPLHF	TGTGCCAGCAGCTTAGGAGACAGGGGTAATTCACCCCTCCACTTT
.	.	TRBV30	TRBJ2-5	CAWGTSKETQYF	TGTGCCTGGGGGACCTCTAAAGAGACCCAGTACTTC
.	.	TRBV30	TRBJ2-2	CAWSPSGLANTGELFF	TGTGCCTGGAGTCCATCAGGGTTGGCGAACACCGGGGAGCTGTTTTTT
.	.	TRBV9	TRBJ2-7	CASSGTNSYEQYF	TGTGCCAGCAGCGGGACGAACTCCTACGAGCAGTACTTC
.	TRBD1	TRBV7-9	TRBJ1-2	CASSLTGTGGLHSYTF	TGTGCCAGCAGCTTGACCGGGACAGGGGGCCTGCATAGCTACACCTTC
.	.	TRBV5-1	TRBJ1-1	CASSLEPSNTEAFF	TGCGCCAGCAGCTTGGAGCCGTCTAACACTGAAGCTTTCTTT
.	.	TRBV7-9	TRBJ2-1	CASSLIDNEQFF	TGTGCCAGCAGCCTCATAGACAATGAGCAGTTCTTC
.	TRBD2	TRBV27	TRBJ2-3	CASSQGLAESDTQYF	TGTGCCAGCAGTCAGGGACTAGCGGAGTCCGATACGCAGTATTTT
once	.	TRBV30	TRBJ1-5	CAWGGSSNQPQHF	TGTGCTTGGGGAGGTTCTAGCAATCAGCCCCAGCATTTT
.	TRBD2	TRBV6-5	TRBJ2-7	CASRRAGVGEQYF	TGTGCCAGCAGAAGAGCGGGAGTGGGCGAGCAGTACTTC
.	.	TRBV5-1	TRBJ2-2	CASSSGTVLVELFF	TGCGCCAGCAGCTCCGGGACCGTCCTGGTGGAGCTGTTTTTT
.	.	TRBV27	TRBJ2-1	CASSRGTYNEQFF	TGTGCCAGCAGCCGCGGGACCTACAATGAGCAGTTCTTC
.	.	TRBV15	TRBJ1-1	CATSRDLRPRGTEAFF	TGTGCCACCAGCAGAGATTTAAGGCCAAGGGGCACTGAAGCTTTCTTT
.	TRBD1	TRBV6-1	TRBJ1-6	CASRATGGLNSPLHF	TGTGCCAGCAGGGCTACAGGGGGCCTTAATTCACCCCTCCACTTT
.	.	TRBV6-1	TRBJ1-2	CASSEILGNYGYTF	TGTGCCAGCAGTGAAATTCTGGGAAACTATGGCTACACCTTC
once	.	TRBV5-1	TRBJ2-7	CASSQGAGGPYEQYF	TGCGCCAGCAGCCAGGGGGCGGGAGGGCCCTACGAGCAGTACTTC
.	.	TRBV4-3	TRBJ2-3	CASSQGSRTSTDTQYF	TGCGCCAGCAGCCAAGGAAGCAGAACTAGCACAGATACGCAGTATTTT
.	TRBD2	TRBV5-1	TRBJ2-1	CASSLTSGTFEQFF	TGCGCCAGCAGCTTGACTAGCGGGACTTTTGAGCAGTTCTTC
.	.	TRBV4-3	TRBJ2-7	CASSQDKAWDKLREQYF	TGCGCCAGCAGCCAAGATAAGGCCTGGGACAAACTTCGTGAGCAGTACTTC
.	TRBD2	TRBV30	TRBJ2-1	CACSVGLAGGNEQFF	TGTGCCTGCTCCGTCGGGCTAGCGGGAGGGAATGAGCAGTTCTTC
.	TRBD2	TRBV10-3	TRBJ2-2	CAISYSAGGPSGELFF	TGTGCCATCAGTTACTCAGCGGGAGGGCCCTCCGGGGAGCTGTTTTTT
once	TRBD2	TRBV6-4	TRBJ2-3	CASSDSTSGGTDTQYF	TGTGCCAGCAGTGACTCGACTAGCGGGGGCACAGATACGCAGTATTTT
.	TRBD1	TRBV10-2	TRBJ1-1	CASRTGTGSTEAFF	TGCGCCAGCAGAACCGGGACAGGGTCGACTGAAGCTTTCTTT
.	.	TRBV6-1	TRBJ1-4	CATLLWGLEEKLFF	TGTGCCACCCTTTTATGGGGGCTCGAGGAAAAACTGTTTTTT
.	.	TRBV11-2	TRBJ1-5	CASSLGQSGGNQPQHF	TGTGCCAGCAGCTTAGGGCAGTCGGGGGGCAATCAGCCCCAGCATTTT
.	TRBD2	TRBV18	TRBJ2-7	CASSPIVGGSYEQYF	TGTGCCAGCTCACCAATCGTGGGAGGGAGCTACGAGCAGTACTTC
.	TRBD1	TRBV6-6	TRBJ2-7	CASRDRGYEQYF	TGTGCCAGCCGGGACAGGGGCTACGAGCAGTACTTC
.	TRBD2	TRBV6-1	TRBJ2-7	CASSRLAGVYEQYF	TGTGCCAGCAGTCGACTAGCGGGAGTTTACGAGCAGTACTTC
.	TRBD1	TRBV19	TRBJ1-5	CASSTTGYYSNQPQHF	TGTGCCAGTAGTACGACAGGGTACTATAGCAATCAGCCCCAGCATTTT
once	.	TRBV28	TRBJ1-3	CASSSPGGRLSSSGNTIYF	TGTGCCAGCAGTTCACCGGGGGGCCGCCTTTCCTCCTCTGGAAACACCATATATTTT
.	.	TRBV7-9	TRBJ2-7	CASSLAGVREQYF	TGTGCCAGCAGCTTAGCGGGAGTACGGGAGCAGTACTTC
.	TRBD2	TRBV28	TRBJ2-7	CASSLRSGASYEQYF	TGTGCCAGCAGTTTAAGGAGCGGGGCCTCCTACGAGCAGTACTTC
once	TRBD1	TRBV19	TRBJ1-6	CASSPGTGNNSPLHF	TGTGCCAGTAGCCCCGGGACAGGGAACAATTCACCCCTCCACTTT
.	TRBD1	TRBV2	TRBJ2-7	CASSGGTGVREQYF	TGTGCCAGCAGTGGTGGGACAGGGGTCCGCGAGCAGTACTTC
.	.	TRBV10-1	TRBJ2-5	CASSDRGSGTQYF	TGCGCCAGCAGTGATCGGGGCTCGGGGACCCAGTACTTC
.	.	TRBV9	TRBJ1-6	CASSVDPAPGPLDSPLHF	TGTGCCAGCAGCGTAGACCCCGCTCCGGGACCCCTGGATTCACCCCTCCACTTT
.	TRBD1	TRBV28	TRBJ2-4	CASKGQGFVKNIQYF	TGTGCCAGCAAAGGACAGGGCTTTGTCAAAAACATTCAGTACTTC
.	TRBD1	TRBV7-3	TRBJ2-5	CASSPGQGSAYQETQYF	TGTGCCAGCAGCCCGGGACAGGGATCCGCGTACCAAGAGACCCAGTACTTC